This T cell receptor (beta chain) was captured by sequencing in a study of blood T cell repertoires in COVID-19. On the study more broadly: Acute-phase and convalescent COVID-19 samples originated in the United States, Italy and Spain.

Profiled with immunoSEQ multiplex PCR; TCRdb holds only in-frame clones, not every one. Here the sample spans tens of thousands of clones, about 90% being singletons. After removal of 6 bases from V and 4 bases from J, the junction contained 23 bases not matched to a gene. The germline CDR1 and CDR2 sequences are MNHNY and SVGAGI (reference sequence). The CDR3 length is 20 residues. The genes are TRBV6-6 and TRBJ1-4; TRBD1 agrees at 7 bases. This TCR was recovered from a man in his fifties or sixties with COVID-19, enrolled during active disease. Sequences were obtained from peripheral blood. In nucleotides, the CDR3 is TGTGCCAGCAGCACCCTCATAAAACAGGGGAAAGACTTCCGTAATGAAAAACTGTTTTTT. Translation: CASSTLIKQGKDFRNEKLFF.